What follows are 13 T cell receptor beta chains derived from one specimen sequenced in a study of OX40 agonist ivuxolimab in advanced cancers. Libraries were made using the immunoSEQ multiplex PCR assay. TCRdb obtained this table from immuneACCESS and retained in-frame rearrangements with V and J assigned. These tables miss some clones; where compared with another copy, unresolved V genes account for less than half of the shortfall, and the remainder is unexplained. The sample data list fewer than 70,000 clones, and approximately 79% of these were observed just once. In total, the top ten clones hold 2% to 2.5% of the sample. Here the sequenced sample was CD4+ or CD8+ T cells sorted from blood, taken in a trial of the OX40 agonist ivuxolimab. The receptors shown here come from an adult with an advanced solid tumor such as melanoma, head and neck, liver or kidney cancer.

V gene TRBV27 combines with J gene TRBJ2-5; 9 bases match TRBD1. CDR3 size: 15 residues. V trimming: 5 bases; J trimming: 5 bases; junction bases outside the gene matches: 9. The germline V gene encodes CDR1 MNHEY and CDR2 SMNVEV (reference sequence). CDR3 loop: CASSPGQGMWETQYF. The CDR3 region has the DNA TGTGCCAGCAGTCCAGGACAGGGGATGTGGGAGACCCAGTACTTC.

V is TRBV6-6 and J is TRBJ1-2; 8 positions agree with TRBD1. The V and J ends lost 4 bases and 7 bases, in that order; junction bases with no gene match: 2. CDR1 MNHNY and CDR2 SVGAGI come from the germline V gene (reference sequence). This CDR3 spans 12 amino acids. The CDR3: CASSSTGVGYTF. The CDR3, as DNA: TGTGCCAGCAGTTCGACAGGGGTTGGCTACACCTTC.

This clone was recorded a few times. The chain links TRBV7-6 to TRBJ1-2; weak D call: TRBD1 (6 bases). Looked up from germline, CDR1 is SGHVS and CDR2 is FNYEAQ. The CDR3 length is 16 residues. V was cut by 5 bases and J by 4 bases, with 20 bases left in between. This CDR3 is CASSHSSGGALYGYTF. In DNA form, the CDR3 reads TGTGCCAGCAGCCACTCCTCCGGGGGGGCTCTCTATGGCTACACCTTC.

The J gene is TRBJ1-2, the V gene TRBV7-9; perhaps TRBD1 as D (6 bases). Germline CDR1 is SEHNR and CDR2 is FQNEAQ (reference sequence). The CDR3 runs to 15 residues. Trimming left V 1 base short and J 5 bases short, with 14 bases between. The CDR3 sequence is CASSLEGDILYGYTF. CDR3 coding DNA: TGTGCCAGCAGCTTAGAGGGGGACATCCTATATGGCTACACCTTC.

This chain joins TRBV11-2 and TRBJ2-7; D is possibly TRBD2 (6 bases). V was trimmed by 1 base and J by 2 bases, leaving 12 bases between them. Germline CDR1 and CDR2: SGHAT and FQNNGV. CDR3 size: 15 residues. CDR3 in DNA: TGTGCCAGCAGCTTAGCAGCCGGAGGGGCCTACGAGCAGTACTTC. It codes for CASSLAAGGAYEQYF.

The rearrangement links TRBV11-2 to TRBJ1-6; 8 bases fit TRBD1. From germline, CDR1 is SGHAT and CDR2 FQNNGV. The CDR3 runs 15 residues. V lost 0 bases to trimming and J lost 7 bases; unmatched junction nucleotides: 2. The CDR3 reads CASSLEQGGNSPLHF. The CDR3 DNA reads TGTGCCAGCAGCTTAGAACAGGGGGGGAATTCACCCCTCCACTTT.

CDR3 nucleotides: TGTGCCAGTAGTATGTCTAGCGGGAGCGGTTCGTCAGATACGCAGTATTTT. Translated: CASSMSSGSGSSDTQYF. The rearrangement links TRBV19 to TRBJ2-3; 10 bases map to TRBD2. This CDR3 is 17 amino acids long. Germline-derived CDR1 and CDR2 are LNHDA and SQIVND (reference sequence). Trimming at V came to 3 bases and at J to 4 bases, leaving 10 bases not matched to a gene. Full variable domain (outside the CDR3, taken from reference TRBV19 and TRBJ2-3): DGGITQSPKYLFRKEGQNVTLSCEQNLNHDAMYWYRQDPGQGLRLIYYSQIVNDFQKGDIAEGYSVSREKKESFPLTVTSAQKNPTAFYLCASSMSSGSGSSDTQYFGPGTRLTVL.

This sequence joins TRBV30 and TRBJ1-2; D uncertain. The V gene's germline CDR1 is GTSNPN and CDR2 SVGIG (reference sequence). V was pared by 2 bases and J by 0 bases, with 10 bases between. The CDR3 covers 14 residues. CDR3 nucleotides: TGTGCCTGGAGTAGTCTTACAGCTAACTATGGCTACACCTTC. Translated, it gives CAWSSLTANYGYTF.

CDR3 DNA: TGTGCCAGCAGCTTAAATAGTGGGCGGACGGAGCGAGAGACCCAGTACTTC. Residues: CASSLNSGRTERETQYF. The chain combines TRBV11-2 with TRBJ2-5, with no clear D. In germline, CDR1 is SGHAT, CDR2 FQNNGV. CDR3 length: 17 amino acids. The V end lost 2 bases, the J end lost 4 bases, and 20 bases lay between the germline ends.

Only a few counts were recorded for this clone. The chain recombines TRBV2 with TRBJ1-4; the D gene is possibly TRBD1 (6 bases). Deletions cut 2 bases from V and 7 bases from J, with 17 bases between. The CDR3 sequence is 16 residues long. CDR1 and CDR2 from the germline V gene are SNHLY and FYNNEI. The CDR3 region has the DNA TGTGCCAGCAGTGAAAGCCAGGGGAGGCAGGGTGAAAAACTGTTTTTT. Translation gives CASSESQGRQGEKLFF.

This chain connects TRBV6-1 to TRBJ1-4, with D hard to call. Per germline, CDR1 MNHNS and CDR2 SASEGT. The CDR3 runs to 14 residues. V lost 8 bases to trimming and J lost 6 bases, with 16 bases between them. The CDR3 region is CASSLTQSYEKLFF. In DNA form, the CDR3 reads TGTGCCAGCTCTCTAACGCAGTCCTATGAAAAACTGTTTTTT.

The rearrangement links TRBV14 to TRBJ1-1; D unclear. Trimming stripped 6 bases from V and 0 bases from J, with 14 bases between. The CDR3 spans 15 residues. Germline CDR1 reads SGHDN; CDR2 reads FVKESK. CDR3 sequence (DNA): TGTGCCAGCAGGCCCTCTATCACAGTGAACACTGAAGCTTTCTTT. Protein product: CASRPSITVNTEAFF.

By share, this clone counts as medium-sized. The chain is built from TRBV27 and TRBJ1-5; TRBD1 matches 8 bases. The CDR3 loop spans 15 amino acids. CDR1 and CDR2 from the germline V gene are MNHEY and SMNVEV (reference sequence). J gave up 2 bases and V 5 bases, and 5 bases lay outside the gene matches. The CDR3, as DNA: TGTGCCAGCAGTCGACAGGGGCTGGGCAATCAGCCCCAGCATTTT. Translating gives CASSRQGLGNQPQHF.